This T cell receptor (beta chain) is drawn from a study of T-cell reconstitution after alpha-beta-depleted transplantation in children. Study outcomes and limitations: Most T-cell counts and diversity one year after the transplant came from T cells that were newly produced. Elevated TCRbeta diversity at day 60 was traced, in some patients, to surviving recipient T cells and thymic progenitors. Several hundred graft clones that had expanded were reportedly the source of alpha-beta T cells about two months after transplant.

This clonotype was seen a few times. Its antigen is unknown. The library targeted TCRbeta and was prepared with unique molecular identifiers. TCRdb called the PCR reads again in MiXCR, with one record for every CDR3 protein. Of more than 200,000 distinct CDR3 sequences listed, around a sixth are singletons. The sample in question was PBMCs, mostly from graft donor cells, obtained 360 days after TCRalphabeta/CD19-depleted stem cell transplant. The source is a male patient under 10 years old who had a stem cell transplant for acute lymphoblastic leukemia, so the T cells may come from the graft donor.

The chain's CDR3 is CASSLERDLNEQFF. CDR3 DNA sequence: TGTGCCAGCAGCTTAGAACGGGATTTGAATGAGCAGTTCTTC. This chain links TRBV7-9 with TRBJ2-1; D perhaps matches TRBD2 (5 bases). Germline lookup yields CDR1 SEHNR and CDR2 FQNEAQ (reference sequence). V shed 1 base and J shed 7 bases, with 11 bases lying between them. The CDR3 totals 14 residues.